This TCR beta chain was sequenced for a study of neoadjuvant nivolumab and ipilimumab in lung cancer. Study-level results: Resected-tumor TCR richness correlated positively with pretherapy blood richness.

The CDR3 contains 17 residues. Germline lookup yields CDR1 LNHDA and CDR2 SQIVND (reference sequence). The germline V and J ends were trimmed by 0 bases and 11 bases, with 22 bases remaining between them. A note on this clone: What it recognizes is unknown.

Using immunoSEQ multiplex PCR, the repertoire was profiled, and TCRdb retains in-frame clones only, with some absent. Here the sample spans 44,000 or so clones, 85% to 90% being singletons. V gene TRBV19 combines with J gene TRBJ1-4, with D unclear. The material was blood, obtained before neoadjuvant nivolumab, alone or with ipilimumab. The source is an adult with non-small cell lung cancer. Some clones in this sample may be carry-over from other donors' samples. CDR3 amino acids: CASSIDHGRSLMRKLFF. CDR3 nucleotides: TGTGCCAGTAGTATAGATCACGGACGGAGTCTAATGCGGAAACTGTTTTTT.